The next 7 T cell receptor beta chains were all read from a single sample in a study of spatial heterogeneity in lung cancer. TCRdb itself ran the 5' RACE reads through MiXCR, one entry per CDR3 protein. This table holds tens of thousands of distinct CDR3 sequences, 6% to 9.5% found once. Time point given: blood at routine non-recurrence follow-up after resection. Sample: PBMCs, taken at follow-up. These receptors were collected from a male donor with early-stage non-small cell lung cancer.

This clonotype was found many times. The chain carries TRBV21-1 and TRBJ1-2. TRBV21-1 is classified as a pseudogene. CDR3 length: 16 residues. This CDR3 is CASSKLGRASHVGYTF. DNA for the CDR3: TGTGCCAGCAGCAAACTTGGCAGAGCCTCTCATGTTGGCTACACCTTC.

This clonotype was picked up many times. This chain connects TRBV7-9 to TRBJ2-7; 10 bases fit TRBD1. Germline CDR1 and CDR2: SEHNR and FQNEAQ (reference sequence). V dropped 8 bases and J dropped 3; count of bases not matched to a gene: 7. The CDR3 is 14 amino acids. The CDR3 DNA follows: TGTGCCAGCTCACTCGGGACAGGGGTCTACGAGCAGTACTTC. Translating it yields CASSLGTGVYEQYF.

This clonotype was counted many times. The CDR3 protein is CASSPNTGAYEQYF. The CDR3 DNA reads as TGTGCCAGCAGCCCTAACACAGGGGCCTACGAGCAGTACTTC. The rearrangement links TRBV7-6 to TRBJ2-7; 7 nucleotides align to TRBD1. The CDR3 spans 14 residues. CDR1 SGHVS and CDR2 FNYEAQ come from the germline V gene. The V and J ends lost 5 bases and 2 bases, in that order; junction bases with no gene match: 6.

This clonotype was seen many times. The rearrangement links TRBV7-9 to TRBJ2-5; D assignment may be TRBD1 or TRBD2 (6 bases each). Trimming pared 5 bases from V and 1 base from J, leaving 14 bases between. This CDR3 has 15 amino acids. Germline CDR1 reads SEHNR; CDR2 reads FQNEAQ (reference sequence). CDR3 loop: CASSRGAASQETQYF. The CDR3 DNA reads TGTGCCAGCAGCAGGGGGGCGGCTAGCCAAGAGACCCAGTACTTC.

This clonotype was counted between two and nine times. This CDR3 is CASSLDLPGSPLHF. The CDR3 nucleotides are TGTGCCAGCAGTTTGGACCTCCCGGGTTCACCCCTCCACTTT. The chain combines TRBV28 with TRBJ1-6; no definite D call. The V gene's germline CDR1 is MDHEN and CDR2 SYDVKM. The CDR3 is 14 residues long. The germline V and J ends were trimmed by 3 bases and 9 bases, with 12 bases remaining between them.

The sample holds many counts of this clonotype. The chain is built from TRBV18 and TRBJ1-4, with a tentative D call TRBD1 (6 bases). This CDR3 is 17 amino acids long. Germline V gene lookup returns CDR1 KGHSH and CDR2 LQKENI. V gave up 1 base and J gave up 2 bases, with 14 bases separating them. The CDR3 loop reads CASSPLGVTGTNEKLFF. CDR3 DNA sequence: TGTGCCAGCTCACCACTCGGAGTCACAGGGACTAATGAAAAACTGTTTTTT.

To note about this clonotype: Possible read error: a much larger clone is one base away. This rearrangement joins TRBV19 to TRBJ2-1, with TRBD2 identical over 8 bases. The CDR3 sequence is 15 residues long. CDR1 and CDR2 (germline): LNHDA, SQIVND (reference sequence). CDR3 loop: CASSISVAGYNKQFF. The CDR3 DNA is TGTGCCAGTAGTATAAGTGTAGCGGGGTACAATAAGCAGTTCTTC.